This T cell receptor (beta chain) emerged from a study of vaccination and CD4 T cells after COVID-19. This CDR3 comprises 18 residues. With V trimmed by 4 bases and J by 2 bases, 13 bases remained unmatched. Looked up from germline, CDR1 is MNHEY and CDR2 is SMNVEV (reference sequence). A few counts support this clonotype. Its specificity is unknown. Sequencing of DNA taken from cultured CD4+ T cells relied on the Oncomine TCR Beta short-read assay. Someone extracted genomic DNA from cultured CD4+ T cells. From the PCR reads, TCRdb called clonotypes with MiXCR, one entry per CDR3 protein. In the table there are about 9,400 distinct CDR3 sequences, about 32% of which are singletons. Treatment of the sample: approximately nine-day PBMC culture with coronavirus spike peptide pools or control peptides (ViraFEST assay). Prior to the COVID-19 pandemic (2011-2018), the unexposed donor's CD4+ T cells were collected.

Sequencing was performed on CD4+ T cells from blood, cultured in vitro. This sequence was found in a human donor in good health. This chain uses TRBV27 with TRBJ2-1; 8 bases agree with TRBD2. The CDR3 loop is CASSSKGLSGRPYNEQFF. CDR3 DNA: TGTGCCAGCAGTTCCAAAGGTCTAAGCGGGAGACCCTACAATGAGCAGTTCTTC.